These 31 T cell receptor beta chains were all obtained from the same sample, sequenced in a study of T-cell reconstitution after alpha-beta-depleted transplantation in children (dated by TCRdb to the mid-2010s). What this sample's treatment or condition label stands for: allogeneic hematopoietic cell transplantation with graft depleted of TCRalphabeta T cells and CD19 B cells. Libraries were built with PCR. Instrument used: Illumina HiSeq 2500. TCR libraries were prepared with molecular barcoding, using unique molecular identifiers to normalize TCRbeta repertoire quantification. The public reads were quality trimmed at Q25 with fastp and then assembled into clones with MiXCR by TCRdb, keeping productive beta chains. Rows are combined by CDR3 protein, so each entry shows the most common genes and DNA. The sample includes around 78,000 distinct CDR3 sequences, with approximately 14% observed a single time. Of the sample, around a quarter is held by the ten largest clones.

The sequenced sample was PBMCs, mostly from graft donor cells, obtained 180 days after TCRalphabeta/CD19-depleted stem cell transplant. All receptors derive from a male patient between 2 and 10 years old who had a stem cell transplant for acute lymphoblastic leukemia, so the T cells may come from the graft donor.

This clonotype appeared a few times. The chain has TRBV6-1 and TRBJ2-7; D tentatively fits TRBD1 or TRBD2 (6 bases each). Trimming took 5 bases from V and 9 from J, leaving 29 bases between them. The CDR3 is made up of 17 amino acids. The V gene's germline CDR1 is MNHNS and CDR2 SASEGT. CDR3 bases: TGTGCCAGCAGTCCCCCTATAAGGACAGCCCGGGGAGCGGGGCAGTACTTC. Translating gives CASSPPIRTARGAGQYF.

At least ten counts were recorded for this clonotype. The chain carries TRBV11-2 and TRBJ1-2; 7 bases fit TRBD1. CDR3 length: 16 residues. V lost 4 bases, J lost 0 bases, and 8 bases stayed unmatched. From germline, CDR1 is SGHAT and CDR2 FQNNGV. CDR3 amino acids: CASSSPRDRANYGYTF. The DNA for the CDR3 is TGTGCCAGCAGCTCTCCCCGGGACAGAGCTAACTATGGCTACACCTTC.

Points on this clonotype: Germline and junction disagree at one end, which may indicate a read error. This chain links TRBV12-3 or TRBV12-4 with TRBJ1-5; D gene ambiguous. This CDR3 is 13 amino acids long. The CDR3 loop is CASSLRIHQPRHF. The CDR3 DNA is TGTGCCAGCAGCTTAAGGATTCATCAGCCCCGGCATTTT.

This clonotype was recorded a few times. This chain uses TRBV6-2 or TRBV6-3 with TRBJ1-2; no clear D gene. The germline V gene has CDR1 MNHEY and CDR2 SVGEGT. V was trimmed by 2 bases and J by 4 bases, leaving 2 bases between them. The CDR3 runs to 11 residues. In DNA form, the CDR3 reads TGTGCCAGCAGTTACGTCTATGGCTACACCTTC. The encoded protein is CASSYVYGYTF.

This clonotype appeared once. This rearrangement joins TRBV5-1 to TRBJ1-2, with D unresolved. Trimming shortened V by 1 base and J by 6 bases, and 7 bases separated the two germline ends. CDR1 is SGHRS, CDR2 YFSETQ, per germline. The CDR3 totals 12 residues. The CDR3 region has the DNA TGCGCCAGCAGCTTGACTCGACATGGCTACACCTTC. Translated: CASSLTRHGYTF. The full variable domain, in which reference TRBV5-1 and TRBJ1-2 provide the parts outside the CDR3, is KAGVTQTPRYLIKTRGQQVTLSCSPISGHRSVSWYQQTPGQGLQFLFEYFSETQRNKGNFPGRFSGRQFSNSRSEMNVSTLELGDSALYLCASSLTRHGYTFGSGTRLTVV.

The gene calls are TRBV5-1 and TRBJ2-3, with TRBD2 matching over 11 bases. This CDR3 is 18 amino acids long. The V gene's germline CDR1 is SGHRS and CDR2 YFSETQ. The J segment lost 2 bases and the V segment lost 3 bases, leaving 11 bases of the junction unmatched. The CDR3, as DNA: TGCGCCAGCAGCTCCCGGCTAGCGGGGGGCTCTCCCACAGATACGCAGTATTTT. It translates to CASSSRLAGGSPTDTQYF.

This chain connects TRBV30 to TRBJ1-5; the match to TRBD1 covers 9 bases. The CDR3 consists of 13 residues. Germline assignment: CDR1 GTSNPN and CDR2 SVGIG (reference sequence). Trimming took 3 bases from V and 7 from J; bases not matched to a gene: 4. CDR3 in amino acids: CAWRGTGQQPQHF. Here the CDR3 DNA reads TGTGCCTGGAGAGGGACAGGGCAACAGCCCCAGCATTTT.

This sequence joins TRBV20-1 and TRBJ2-7, with D possibly matching TRBD1 (6 bases). This CDR3 is built from 14 residues. Trimming pared 3 bases from V and 1 base from J, leaving 13 bases between. Looked up from germline, CDR1 is DFQATT and CDR2 is SNEGSKA (reference sequence). CDR3 loop: CSARGARGSYEQYF. The CDR3 DNA is TGCAGTGCTAGGGGGGCTAGAGGGTCCTACGAGCAGTACTTC.

The chain joins TRBV6-1 to TRBJ1-5; no clear D. The CDR3 is 19 residues long. V was trimmed by 7 bases and J by 1 base, leaving 26 bases between them. The germline CDR1 and CDR2 sequences are MNHNS and SASEGT. The CDR3 region has the DNA TGTGCCAGCATCCTCATAAGGAGGCCGGACGGGATAAGCAATCAGCCCCAGCATTTT. Translation gives CASILIRRPDGISNQPQHF.

This clonotype was recorded a few times. The chain carries TRBV10-3 and TRBJ2-3, with 9 bases that match TRBD2. Germline values: CDR1 ENHRY, CDR2 SYGVKD. V shed 1 base and J 5 bases; nucleotides not matched to a gene: 7. The CDR3 sequence is 16 residues long. DNA for the CDR3: TGTGCCATCAGTGAGTGGAGCGGGGGGCCGGTAGATACGCAGTATTTT. It yields the protein CAISEWSGGPVDTQYF.

This clonotype showed up many times. The chain is built from TRBV5-6 and TRBJ2-7; the match to TRBD1 covers 7 bases. This CDR3 contains 17 residues. J gave up 3 bases and V 4 bases, and 16 bases lay outside the gene matches. Germline loops: CDR1 SGHDT, CDR2 YYEEEE. The CDR3 DNA follows: TGTGCCAGCAGCCTAGGGTCCACCGGGACAGTAGGCTACGAGCAGTACTTC. This translates into CASSLGSTGTVGYEQYF.

This clonotype showed up just a few times. The rearrangement links TRBV18 to TRBJ1-2; no definite D call. The CDR3 is 13 residues long. CDR1 and CDR2 from the germline V gene are KGHSH and LQKENI. Deletions cut 1 base from V and 8 bases from J, with 11 bases between. The DNA for the CDR3 is TGTGCCAGCTCACCACGGAGGGAGGAAGGCTACACCTTC. This gives the protein CASSPRREEGYTF.

This clonotype was seen a few times. This chain connects TRBV19 to TRBJ2-1; TRBD2 matches 12 bases. Germline assignment: CDR1 LNHDA and CDR2 SQIVND (reference sequence). This CDR3 contains 17 residues. The ends lost 2 bases at V and 7 bases at J; junction bases unmatched: 9. Written as DNA, the CDR3 is TGTGCCAGTAGTATACGACTAGCGGGAGCCTCGGGGAATGAGCAGTTCTTC. Translation: CASSIRLAGASGNEQFF.

This clonotype occurred a few times. The V call is TRBV27, the J call TRBJ2-1; the match to TRBD2 covers 12 bases. The CDR3 loop spans 15 amino acids. Trimming took 5 bases from V and 5 from J; bases not matched to a gene: 4. Germline CDR1 is MNHEY and CDR2 is SMNVEV (reference sequence). Here the CDR3 reads CASSPGLAGHNEQFF. The DNA of the CDR3 is TGTGCCAGCAGTCCGGGACTAGCGGGCCACAATGAGCAGTTCTTC.

This clonotype was counted only a few times. The chain employs TRBV5-5 and TRBJ1-2; TRBD1 agrees at 9 bases. The CDR3 contains 15 residues. Germline V gene data show CDR1 as SGHKS and CDR2 as YYEKEE (reference sequence). The ends lost 4 bases at V and 6 bases at J; junction bases unmatched: 10. CDR3 residues: CASSPGQGQYDGYTF. Written as DNA, the CDR3 is TGTGCCAGCAGCCCTGGACAGGGGCAGTATGATGGCTACACCTTC.

This clonotype was picked up a small number of times. The CDR3 loop is CASSVGGYNTGELFF. DNA for the CDR3: TGTGCCAGCAGCGTAGGGGGGTACAACACCGGGGAGCTGTTTTTT. V gene TRBV7-3 combines with J gene TRBJ2-2, with D possibly being TRBD1 or TRBD2 (6 bases each). The CDR3 spans 15 residues. Trimming cost V 5 bases and J 2 bases, with 12 bases left between them. Germline assignment: CDR1 SGHTA and CDR2 FQGTGA.

The rearrangement uses TRBV7-3 and TRBJ2-3; D perhaps matches TRBD1 (6 bases). CDR1 is SGHTA and CDR2 is FQGTGA in the germline V gene. The CDR3 length is 19 residues. V shed 4 bases and J shed 0 bases, with 23 bases lying between them. This chain's CDR3 is CASSSPDHTGPLSTDTQYF. In DNA, the CDR3 is TGTGCCAGCAGCTCCCCGGACCATACAGGGCCTCTAAGCACAGATACGCAGTATTTT. Complete variable domain (other parts from reference TRBV7-3 and TRBJ2-3): GAGVSQTPSNKVTEKGKYVELRCDPISGHTALYWYRQSLGQGPEFLIYFQGTGAADDSGLPNDRFFAVRPEGSVSTLKIQRTERGDSAVYLCASSSPDHTGPLSTDTQYFGPGTRLTVL.

V and J are TRBV4-3 and TRBJ2-7, with TRBD1 matching 9 bases. Germline CDR1 LGHNA, CDR2 YSLEER. The ends lost 1 base at V and 5 bases at J; junction bases unmatched: 12. This CDR3 is 17 amino acids long. This chain's CDR3 is CASSQALPNRGQDEQYF. The CDR3 DNA sequence: TGCGCCAGCAGCCAAGCACTGCCAAACAGGGGGCAGGACGAGCAGTACTTC.

DNA of the CDR3: TGTGCCAGCAGTTTACAGGGAGTTGAAAAACTGTTTTTT. As protein: CASSLQGVEKLFF. The V call is TRBV12-3 or TRBV12-4, the J call TRBJ1-4; tentative D call: TRBD1 (5 bases). This CDR3 has 13 amino acids. Trimming shortened V by 2 bases and J by 7 bases, and 8 bases separated the two germline ends.

The sample holds many counts of this clonotype. J is TRBJ2-5 and V is TRBV4-3, with D perhaps being TRBD1 or TRBD2 (5 bases each). The CDR3 has 16 residues. Between the trimmed V and J ends, which lost 1 base and 1 base, there was a span of 13 bases. CDR1 and CDR2 (germline): LGHNA, YSLEER. The CDR3 nucleotides read TGCGCCAGCAGCCAAGTATGGGGGAGCGGCCAAGAGACCCAGTACTTC. Translated, it gives CASSQVWGSGQETQYF.

This sequence joins TRBV3-1 and TRBJ2-7; 8 nucleotides match TRBD2. The CDR3 consists of 15 residues. Germline V gives CDR1 LGHDT, CDR2 YNNKEL (reference sequence). With V trimmed by 4 bases and J by 3 bases, 8 bases remained unmatched. The CDR3 sequence is CASSLSGTRGYEQYF. CDR3 DNA sequence: TGTGCCAGCAGCCTTTCGGGGACTAGGGGCTACGAGCAGTACTTC.

This chain joins TRBV4-1 and TRBJ1-2, with D perhaps matching TRBD1 (5 bases). The V end was cut by 4 bases, the J end by 0 bases, with 15 bases between. Germline CDR1 and CDR2: MGHRA and YSYEKL. The CDR3 contains 16 residues. The CDR3: CASSPWVGEANYGYTF. CDR3 in DNA: TGCGCCAGCAGCCCCTGGGTGGGGGAAGCTAACTATGGCTACACCTTC.

This clonotype occurred many times. V and J are TRBV20-1 and TRBJ2-1; the D gene could be TRBD1 or TRBD2 (6 bases each). V shed 3 bases and J shed 1 base, with 10 bases lying between them. The length of the CDR3 is 14 residues. Germline CDR1 reads DFQATT; CDR2 reads SNEGSKA (reference sequence). For the CDR3, the DNA is TGCAGTGCTAGCAAGGGGGGATCCTACAATGAGCAGTTCTTC. Translated: CSASKGGSYNEQFF.

This clonotype was seen many times. The J gene is TRBJ2-7, the V gene TRBV7-3; tentatively, D is TRBD1 (5 bases). The germline V and J ends were trimmed by 5 bases and 2 bases, with 13 bases remaining between them. The CDR3 runs 14 residues. Germline CDR1 and CDR2: SGHTA and FQGTGA. CDR3 DNA: TGTGCCAGCAGCCGAGACAGTTCAACCTACGAGCAGTACTTC. Its translation is CASSRDSSTYEQYF.

This clonotype has a handful of counts. The rearrangement links TRBV28 to TRBJ1-5; D is unclear. CDR3 length: 14 amino acids. V gave up 8 bases and J gave up 0 bases, with 11 bases separating them. Germline V gene sequence: CDR1 MDHEN, CDR2 SYDVKM. In nucleotides, the CDR3 is TGTGCCAGCTCCGAGGGCGGTAGCAATCAGCCCCAGCATTTT. Amino acids: CASSEGGSNQPQHF.

The genes are TRBV5-1 and TRBJ1-4; TRBD1 is a possible D gene (5 bases). V shed 4 bases and J shed 5 bases, with 12 bases lying between them. Germline V gene lookup returns CDR1 SGHRS and CDR2 YFSETQ. The CDR3 covers 14 residues. CDR3 nucleotides: TGCGCCAGCAGCCACGACAGCCCGAATGAAAAACTGTTTTTT. Its translation: CASSHDSPNEKLFF.

This clonotype was detected a few times. V and J are TRBV4-2 and TRBJ1-5; tentative D call: TRBD1 (6 bases). The germline CDR1 and CDR2 sequences are LGHNA and YNFKEQ. The CDR3 spans 14 residues. Between the trimmed V and J ends, which lost 4 bases and 0 bases, there was a span of 7 bases. The CDR3 nucleotides are TGTGCCAGCAGCCGGGACAATAGCAATCAGCCCCAGCATTTT. Translating it yields CASSRDNSNQPQHF.

The chain has TRBV7-2 and TRBJ2-2, with 7 bases matching TRBD1. The CDR3 has 16 residues. Germline V gives CDR1 SGHTA, CDR2 FQGNSA. V lost 6 bases, J lost 6 bases, and 13 bases stayed unmatched. The CDR3 nucleotides are TGTGCCAGCAGACTAGGCAGGGGGTCTTACTCCGGGGAGCTGTTTTTT. Translated, it gives CASRLGRGSYSGELFF. The complete variable domain, with remaining parts taken from reference TRBV7-2 and TRBJ2-2, reads GAGVSQSPSNKVTEKGKDVELRCDPISGHTALYWYRQSLGQGLEFLIYFQGNSAPDKSGLPSDRFSAERTGGSVSTLTIQRTQQEDSAVYLCASRLGRGSYSGELFFGEGSRLTVL.

This clonotype was detected ten times or more. This chain uses TRBV20-1 with TRBJ1-2; D may be TRBD1 (5 bases). This CDR3 comprises 13 residues. Trimming cost V 2 bases and J 6 bases, with 13 bases left between them. In germline, CDR1 is DFQATT, CDR2 SNEGSKA (reference sequence). CDR3 region: CSARNRKRNGYTF. The CDR3 coding sequence is TGCAGTGCTAGAAACAGGAAACGGAATGGCTACACCTTC.

This clonotype came up a few times. As DNA, the CDR3 is TGTGCCACCAGTGATCCGGACACTGAAGCTTTCTTT. Translating gives CATSDPDTEAFF. The chain has TRBV24-1 and TRBJ1-1; no reliable D call. Germline V gene data show CDR1 as KGHDR and CDR2 as SFDVKD. With 3 bases removed from V and 3 bases from J, the gap between germline ends came to 4 bases. The CDR3 consists of 12 residues.

This clonotype was recorded at least ten times. This chain links TRBV6-2 or TRBV6-3 with TRBJ2-1, with 8 bases that match TRBD1. The CDR3 has 15 residues. CDR1 is MNHEY and CDR2 is SVGEGT in the germline V gene. V trimming: 1 base; J trimming: 6 bases; junction bases outside the gene matches: 5. CDR3 bases: TGTGCCAGCAGTTACTTGCGCAGGGGGCTCAATGAGCAGTTCTTC. It codes for CASSYLRRGLNEQFF.